Detailed here is one T cell receptor beta chain. The sample comes from a study of graft-versus-host responses after intestinal transplantation. Across the whole study: Transplant types were multivisceral, liver-intestinal, or isolated intestinal.

Generated by immunoSEQ multiplex PCR, the TCRdb table keeps only in-frame clones and is missing some. This sample has 60,000 to 65,000 clones, with 89% found just once. Tissue processing of the graft released intraepithelial and lamina propria lymphocytes from it. The CDR3 sequence is 11 residues long. In germline, CDR1 is SGHAT, CDR2 FQDESV (reference sequence). The V end lost 5 bases, the J end lost 3 bases, and 4 bases lay between the germline ends. V is TRBV11-1 and J is TRBJ1-2; D uncertain. The sample was ileum tissue, taken 350 to 400 days after transplant. The sequence was obtained from a human patient who received an intestinal transplant, so some T cells may come from the graft donor. In DNA, the CDR3 is TGTGCCAGCAGCCGGGACTATGGCTACACCTTC. Encoded protein: CASSRDYGYTF.